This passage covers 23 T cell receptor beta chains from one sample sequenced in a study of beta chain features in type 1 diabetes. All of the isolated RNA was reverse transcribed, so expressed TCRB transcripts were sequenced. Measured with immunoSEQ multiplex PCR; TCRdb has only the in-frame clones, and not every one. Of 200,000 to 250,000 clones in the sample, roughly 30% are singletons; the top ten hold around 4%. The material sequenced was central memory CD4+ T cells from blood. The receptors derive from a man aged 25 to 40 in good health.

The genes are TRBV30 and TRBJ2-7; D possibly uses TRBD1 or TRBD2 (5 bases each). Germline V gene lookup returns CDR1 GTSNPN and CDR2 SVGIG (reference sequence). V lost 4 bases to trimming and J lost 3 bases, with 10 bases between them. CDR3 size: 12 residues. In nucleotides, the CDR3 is TGTGCCTGGACGGGACGACTCTACGAGCAGTACTTC. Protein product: CAWTGRLYEQYF. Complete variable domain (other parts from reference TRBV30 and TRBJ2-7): SQTIHQWPATLVQPVGSPLSLECTVEGTSNPNLYWYRQAAGRGLQLLFYSVGIGQISSEVPQNLSASRPQDRQFILSSKKLLLSDSGFYLCAWTGRLYEQYFGPGTRLTVT.

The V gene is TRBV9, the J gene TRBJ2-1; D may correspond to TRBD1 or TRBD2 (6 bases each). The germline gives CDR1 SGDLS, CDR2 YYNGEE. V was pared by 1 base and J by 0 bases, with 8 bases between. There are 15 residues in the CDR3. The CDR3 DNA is TGTGCCAGCAGCGTAAGGGGGGACTCCTACAATGAGCAGTTCTTC. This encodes CASSVRGDSYNEQFF.

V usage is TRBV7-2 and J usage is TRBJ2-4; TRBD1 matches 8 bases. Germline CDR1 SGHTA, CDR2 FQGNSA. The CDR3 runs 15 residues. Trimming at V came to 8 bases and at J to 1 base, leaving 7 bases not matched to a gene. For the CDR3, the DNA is TGTGCCAGCGGGGCAGGGGGCATCGCCAAAAACATTCAGTACTTC. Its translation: CASGAGGIAKNIQYF.

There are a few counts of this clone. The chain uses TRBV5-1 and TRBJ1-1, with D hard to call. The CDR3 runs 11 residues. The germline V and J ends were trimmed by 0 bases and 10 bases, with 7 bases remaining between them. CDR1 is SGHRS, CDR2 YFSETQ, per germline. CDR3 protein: CASSLERPAFF. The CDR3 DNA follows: TGCGCCAGCAGCTTGGAGAGACCAGCTTTCTTT.

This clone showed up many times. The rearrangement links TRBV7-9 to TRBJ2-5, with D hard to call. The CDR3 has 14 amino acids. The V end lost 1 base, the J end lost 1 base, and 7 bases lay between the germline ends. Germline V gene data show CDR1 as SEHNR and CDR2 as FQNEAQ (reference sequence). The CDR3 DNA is TGTGCCAGCAGCTTAGGGACCCTCCAAGAGACCCAGTACTTC. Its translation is CASSLGTLQETQYF.

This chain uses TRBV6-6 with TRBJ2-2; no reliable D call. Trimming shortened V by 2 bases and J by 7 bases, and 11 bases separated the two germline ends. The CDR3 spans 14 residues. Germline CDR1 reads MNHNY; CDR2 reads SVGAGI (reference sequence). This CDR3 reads CASSYALGVGELFF. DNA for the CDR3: TGTGCCAGCAGTTACGCTCTTGGCGTCGGGGAGCTGTTTTTT.

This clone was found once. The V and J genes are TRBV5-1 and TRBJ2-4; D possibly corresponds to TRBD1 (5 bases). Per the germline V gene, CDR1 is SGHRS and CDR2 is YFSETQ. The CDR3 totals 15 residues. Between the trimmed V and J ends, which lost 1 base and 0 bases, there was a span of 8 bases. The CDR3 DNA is TGCGCCAGCAGCTTGCTAGGGGAAGCCAAAAACATTCAGTACTTC. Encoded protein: CASSLLGEAKNIQYF.

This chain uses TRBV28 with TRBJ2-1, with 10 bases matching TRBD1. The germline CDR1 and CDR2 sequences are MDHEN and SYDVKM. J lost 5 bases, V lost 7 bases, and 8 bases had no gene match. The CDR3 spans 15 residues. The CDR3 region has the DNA TGTGCCAGCACAACCGGGACAGGGGTCCACAATGAGCAGTTCTTC. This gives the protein CASTTGTGVHNEQFF. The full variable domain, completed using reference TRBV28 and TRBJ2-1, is DVKVTQSSRYLVKRTGEKVFLECVQDMDHENMFWYRQDPGLGLRLIYFSYDVKMKEKGDIPEGYSVSREKKERFSLILESASTNQTSMYLCASTTGTGVHNEQFFGPGTRLTVL.

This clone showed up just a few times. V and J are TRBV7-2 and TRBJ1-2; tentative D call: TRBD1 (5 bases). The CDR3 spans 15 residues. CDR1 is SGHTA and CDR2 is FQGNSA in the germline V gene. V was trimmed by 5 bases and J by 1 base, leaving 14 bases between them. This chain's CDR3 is CASSRSAGLNYGYTF. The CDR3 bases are TGTGCCAGCAGCCGATCGGCAGGGCTTAACTATGGCTACACCTTC.

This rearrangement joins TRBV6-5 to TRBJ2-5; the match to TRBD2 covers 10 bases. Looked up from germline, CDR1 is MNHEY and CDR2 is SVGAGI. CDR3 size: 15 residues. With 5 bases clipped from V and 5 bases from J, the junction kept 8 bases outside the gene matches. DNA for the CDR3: TGTGCCAGCAGTAGGCTAGCGGGAGCTCGGGAGACCCAGTACTTC. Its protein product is CASSRLAGARETQYF.

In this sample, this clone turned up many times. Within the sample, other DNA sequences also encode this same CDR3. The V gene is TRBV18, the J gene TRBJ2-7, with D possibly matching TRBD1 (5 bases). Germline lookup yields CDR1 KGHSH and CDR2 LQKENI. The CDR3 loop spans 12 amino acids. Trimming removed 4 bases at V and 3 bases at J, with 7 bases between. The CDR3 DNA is TGTGCCAGCTCACGCCAGGGCTACGAGCAGTACTTC. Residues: CASSRQGYEQYF.

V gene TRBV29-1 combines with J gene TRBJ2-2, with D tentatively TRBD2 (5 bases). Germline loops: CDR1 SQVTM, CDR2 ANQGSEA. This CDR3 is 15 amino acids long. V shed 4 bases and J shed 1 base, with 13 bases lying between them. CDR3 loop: CSVGASGLNTGELFF. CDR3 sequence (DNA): TGCAGCGTTGGGGCCAGCGGACTGAACACCGGGGAGCTGTTTTTT.

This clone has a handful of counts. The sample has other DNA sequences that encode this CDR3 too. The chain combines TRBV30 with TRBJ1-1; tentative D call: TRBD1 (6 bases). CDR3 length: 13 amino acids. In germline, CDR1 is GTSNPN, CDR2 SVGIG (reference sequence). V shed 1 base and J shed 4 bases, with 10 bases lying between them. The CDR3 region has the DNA TGTGCCTGGAGTGCAACAGGGTTCACTGAAGCTTTCTTT. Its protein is CAWSATGFTEAFF.

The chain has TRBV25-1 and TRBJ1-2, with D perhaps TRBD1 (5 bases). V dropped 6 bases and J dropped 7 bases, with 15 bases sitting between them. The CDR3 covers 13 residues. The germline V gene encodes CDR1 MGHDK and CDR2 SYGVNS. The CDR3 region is CASSFGTGPGYTF. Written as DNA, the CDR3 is TGTGCCAGCAGCTTCGGGACTGGCCCTGGCTACACCTTC.

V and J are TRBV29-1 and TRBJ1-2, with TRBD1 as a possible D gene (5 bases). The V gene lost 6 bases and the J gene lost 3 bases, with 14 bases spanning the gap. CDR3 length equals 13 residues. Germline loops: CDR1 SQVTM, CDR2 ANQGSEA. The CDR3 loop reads CSVPGTGHYGYTF. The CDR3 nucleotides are TGCAGCGTGCCCGGGACCGGACACTATGGCTACACCTTC.

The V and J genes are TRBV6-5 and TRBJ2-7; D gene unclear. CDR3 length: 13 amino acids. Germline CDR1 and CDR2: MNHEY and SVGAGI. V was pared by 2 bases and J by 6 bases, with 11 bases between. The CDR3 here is CASSYNAIAEQYF. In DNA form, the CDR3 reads TGTGCCAGCAGTTACAACGCTATCGCCGAGCAGTACTTC.

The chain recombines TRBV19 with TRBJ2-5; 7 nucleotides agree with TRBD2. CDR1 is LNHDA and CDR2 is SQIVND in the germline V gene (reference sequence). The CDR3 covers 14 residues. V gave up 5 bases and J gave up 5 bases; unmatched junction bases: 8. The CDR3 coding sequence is TGTGCCAGTAGTCTCACTCCGGGGGGTGAGACCCAGTACTTC. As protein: CASSLTPGGETQYF.

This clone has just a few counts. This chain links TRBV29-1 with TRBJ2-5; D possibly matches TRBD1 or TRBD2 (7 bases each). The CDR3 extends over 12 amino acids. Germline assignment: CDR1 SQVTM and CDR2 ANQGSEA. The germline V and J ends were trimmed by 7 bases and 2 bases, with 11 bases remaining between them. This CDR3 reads CSAGGQQETQYF. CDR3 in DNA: TGCAGCGCGGGGGGACAGCAAGAGACCCAGTACTTC.

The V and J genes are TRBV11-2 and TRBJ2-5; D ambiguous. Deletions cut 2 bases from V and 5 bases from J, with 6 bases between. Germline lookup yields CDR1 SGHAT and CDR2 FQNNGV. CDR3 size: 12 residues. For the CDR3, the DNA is TGTGCCAGCAGCTTATTGGGTGAGACCCAGTACTTC. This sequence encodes CASSLLGETQYF.

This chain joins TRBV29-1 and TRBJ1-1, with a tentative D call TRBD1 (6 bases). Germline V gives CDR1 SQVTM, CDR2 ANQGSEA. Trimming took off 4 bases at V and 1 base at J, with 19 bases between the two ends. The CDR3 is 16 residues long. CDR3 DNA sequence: TGCAGCGTTGGTGGAAGACAGGCCTCAACGAACACTGAAGCTTTCTTT. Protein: CSVGGRQASTNTEAFF. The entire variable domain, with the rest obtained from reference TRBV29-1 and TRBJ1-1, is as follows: SAVISQKPSRDICQRGTSLTIQCQVDSQVTMMFWYRQQPGQSLTLIATANQGSEATYESGFVIDKFPISRPNLTFSTLTVSNMSPEDSSIYLCSVGGRQASTNTEAFFGQGTRLTVV.

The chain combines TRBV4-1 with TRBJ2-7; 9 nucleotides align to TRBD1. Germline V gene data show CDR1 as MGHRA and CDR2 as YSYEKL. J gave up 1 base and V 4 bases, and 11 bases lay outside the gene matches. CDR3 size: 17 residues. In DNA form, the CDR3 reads TGCGCCAGCAGCCTCTCAACGGGGACAGGGACATCCTACGAGCAGTACTTC. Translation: CASSLSTGTGTSYEQYF.

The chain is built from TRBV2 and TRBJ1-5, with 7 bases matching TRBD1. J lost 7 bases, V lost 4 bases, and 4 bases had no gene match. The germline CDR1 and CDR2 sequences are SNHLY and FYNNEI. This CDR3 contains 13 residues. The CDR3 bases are TGTGCCAGCAGTGTGGACAGGAACCAGCCCCAGCATTTT. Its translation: CASSVDRNQPQHF.

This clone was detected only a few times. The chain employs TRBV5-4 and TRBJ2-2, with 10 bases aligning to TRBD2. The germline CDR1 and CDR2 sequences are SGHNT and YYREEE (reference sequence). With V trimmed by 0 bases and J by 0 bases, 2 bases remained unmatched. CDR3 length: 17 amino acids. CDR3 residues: CASSLGLAGSNTGELFF. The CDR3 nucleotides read TGTGCCAGCAGCTTGGGACTAGCGGGCTCGAACACCGGGGAGCTGTTTTTT.